These 17 T cell receptor beta chains were all obtained from the same sample, sequenced in a study of follicular helper T cells after annual influenza vaccination. Time point given: 2015-2016 season, pre-vaccination. The table came from immunoSEQ multiplex PCR; TCRdb's copy has only in-frame clones and leaves some out. The data contain roughly 5,400 clones, approximately 85% of them singletons. The sample here was CXCR5+ CD38- circulating T follicular helper cells from blood, taken on the day of influenza vaccination. Sample subset: circulating Tfh, non-naive CD4+CXCR5+PD-1+ (ICOS+CD38+ or ICOS-CD38-). These receptor sequences come from an adult who received the influenza vaccine.

This clone was observed a handful of times. The chain joins TRBV7-9 to TRBJ1-5; D uncertain. The CDR3 consists of 14 residues. Trimming left V 3 bases short and J 0 bases short, with 6 bases between. Per the germline V gene, CDR1 is SEHNR and CDR2 is FQNEAQ (reference sequence). The CDR3 bases are TGTGCCAGCAGCTTCTCGAATAGCAATCAGCCCCAGCATTTT. Protein: CASSFSNSNQPQHF.

The chain joins TRBV7-3 to TRBJ1-1; D unresolved. The CDR3 consists of 12 residues. Trimming shortened V by 4 bases and J by 7 bases, and 10 bases separated the two germline ends. CDR1 and CDR2 (germline): SGHTA, FQGTGA. The CDR3 here is CASSYDGREAFF. CDR3 DNA sequence: TGTGCCAGCAGCTATGATGGACGTGAAGCTTTCTTT.

This chain uses TRBV5-4 with TRBJ1-5; D is possibly TRBD1 (6 bases). The CDR3 sequence is 14 residues long. V gave up 5 bases and J gave up 7 bases, with 16 bases separating them. Germline-derived CDR1 and CDR2 are SGHNT and YYREEE (reference sequence). CDR3 sequence reads: CASSIWGASQPQHF. CDR3 coding DNA: TGTGCCAGCAGTATTTGGGGGGCAAGCCAGCCCCAGCATTTT.

The chain couples TRBV4-3 to TRBJ2-1, with TRBD2 matching over 7 bases. Trimming took 0 bases from V and 14 from J; bases not matched to a gene: 10. This CDR3 region has 14 residues. Germline CDR1 is LGHNA and CDR2 is YSLEER. CDR3 coding DNA: TGCGCCAGCAGCCAAGAGGGGAGGGGCAATTTAAAGTTCTTC. This sequence encodes CASSQEGRGNLKFF.

The chain couples TRBV19 to TRBJ1-2, with D tentatively TRBD1 (5 bases). V was cut by 3 bases and J by 4 bases, with 24 bases left in between. This CDR3 is built from 18 residues. Germline V gene sequence: CDR1 LNHDA, CDR2 SQIVND (reference sequence). The CDR3 sequence is CASSIRGGSSMESYGYTF. The CDR3 DNA is TGTGCCAGTAGTATCCGGGGCGGCAGCTCGATGGAGTCCTATGGCTACACCTTC.

The gene calls are TRBV5-4 and TRBJ1-1; D ambiguous. Trimming removed 2 bases at V and 4 bases at J, with 12 bases between. CDR3 length equals 14 residues. Germline CDR1 reads SGHNT; CDR2 reads YYREEE (reference sequence). CDR3 in DNA: TGTGCCAGCAGCTTCGGGCGACGGCTCACTGAAGCTTTCTTT. It translates to CASSFGRRLTEAFF.

The gene calls are TRBV7-7 and TRBJ1-1; D remains unclear. The CDR3 totals 13 residues. V lost 3 bases to trimming and J lost 0 bases, with 5 bases between them. CDR1 is SSHAT and CDR2 is FNYEAQ in the germline V gene (reference sequence). The CDR3 spells CASSFRVNTEAFF. The CDR3 DNA reads TGTGCCAGCAGCTTTCGGGTGAACACTGAAGCTTTCTTT.

The rearrangement uses TRBV29-1 and TRBJ1-1, with D perhaps matching TRBD1 (6 bases). The V gene lost 4 bases and the J gene lost 0 bases, with 12 bases spanning the gap. The CDR3 is 14 amino acids. Per the germline V gene, CDR1 is SQVTM and CDR2 is ANQGSEA. The CDR3 sequence is CSVGLGGLNTEAFF. In DNA form, the CDR3 reads TGCAGCGTTGGGCTTGGGGGCCTGAACACTGAAGCTTTCTTT.

The chain recombines TRBV18 with TRBJ1-1; D not resolved. Trimming removed 1 base at V and 3 bases at J, with 9 bases between. The germline V gene encodes CDR1 KGHSH and CDR2 LQKENI. CDR3 length: 14 residues. In DNA, the CDR3 is TGTGCCAGCTCACCACAAAGGTCGGACACTGAAGCTTTCTTT. Its protein product is CASSPQRSDTEAFF.

The genes are TRBV27 and TRBJ2-1, with TRBD1 matching 10 bases. From germline, CDR1 is MNHEY and CDR2 SMNVEV (reference sequence). The CDR3 sequence is 13 residues long. V lost 7 bases, J lost 7 bases, and 4 bases stayed unmatched. The CDR3 spells CASIRQGANEQFF. The CDR3 DNA follows: TGTGCCAGCATTCGACAGGGGGCGAATGAGCAGTTCTTC.

The rearrangement links TRBV7-9 to TRBJ2-3, with D tentatively TRBD2 (5 bases). The CDR3 consists of 15 residues. The germline V gene encodes CDR1 SEHNR and CDR2 FQNEAQ (reference sequence). V shed 5 bases and J shed 2 bases, with 14 bases lying between them. CDR3 residues: CASSPSSRNTDTQYF. The CDR3 bases are TGTGCCAGCAGCCCATCTAGCCGCAACACAGATACGCAGTATTTT. Full variable domain (missing parts from reference TRBV7-9 and TRBJ2-3): DTGVSQNPRHKITKRGQNVTFRCDPISEHNRLYWYRQTLGQGPEFLTYFQNEAQLEKSRLLSDRFSAERPKGSFSTLEIQRTEQGDSAMYLCASSPSSRNTDTQYFGPGTRLTVL.

The rearrangement uses TRBV6-1 and TRBJ2-7; the D gene is possibly TRBD2 (6 bases). This CDR3 contains 13 residues. With 4 bases removed from V and 3 bases from J, the gap between germline ends came to 10 bases. Germline V CDR1 and CDR2: MNHNS, SASEGT. CDR3 DNA: TGTGCCAGCAGTGTGGGGACTCACTACGAGCAGTACTTC. This gives the protein CASSVGTHYEQYF.

This clone appeared a single time. The CDR3 DNA sequence: TGTGCCAGCGGTAGACAGGGGACCGGGGAGCTGTTTTTT. Its translation: CASGRQGTGELFF. The gene calls are TRBV6-4 and TRBJ2-2, with TRBD1 matching over 8 bases. The germline CDR1 and CDR2 sequences are MRHNA and SNTAGT. After removal of 8 bases from V and 5 bases from J, the junction contained 4 bases not matched to a gene. The CDR3 loop spans 13 amino acids.

The chain has TRBV7-2 and TRBJ1-1; TRBD1 might be the D (6 bases). Germline values: CDR1 SGHTA, CDR2 FQGNSA. Trimming shortened V by 4 bases and J by 10 bases, and 22 bases separated the two germline ends. The CDR3 has 15 residues. The CDR3 sequence is CASSSATPGGQRAFF. The CDR3 region has the DNA TGTGCCAGCAGCTCCGCGACCCCCGGAGGACAGAGAGCTTTCTTT.

This chain links TRBV21-1 with TRBJ2-4; the table's D gene call, TRBD2, was not cross checked with the DNA. TRBV21-1 has pseudogene status. The CDR3 extends over 18 amino acids. CDR3 loop: CASSNFVSSFKVKNIQYF. DNA of the CDR3: TGTGCCAGCAGCAATTTTGTCTCTAGCTTTAAGGTCAAAAACATTCAGTACTTC.

Points on this clone: Since the CDR3 does not end with the conserved phenylalanine or tryptophan, this likely comes from a read error. It is unclear where the CDR3 begins or ends on the DNA, so no DNA is shown, and the CDR3 is as TCRdb lists it. The V call is TRBV21-1, the J call TRBJ1-2; the table's D call TRBD1 went unverified against the DNA. TRBV21-1 is given as a pseudogene. The CDR3 sequence runs 17 residues, both termini included. The chain's CDR3 is CASSKYAPGAATYIFPL.

This chain uses TRBV2 with TRBJ2-1; 7 bases agree with TRBD2. The CDR3 extends over 14 amino acids. J lost 2 bases, V lost 6 bases, and 4 bases had no gene match. Germline values: CDR1 SNHLY, CDR2 FYNNEI. This CDR3 reads CASRMLAAYNEQFF. The CDR3 bases are TGTGCCAGCAGGATGCTAGCGGCCTACAATGAGCAGTTCTTC.